Sequencing of this T cell receptor (beta chain) was carried out in a study of blood T cells in healthy people across ages. This clonotype was picked up many times. The junction and the germline gene differ at one end; a read error may be behind it. Together with a sample-barcoded 5' primer, a J-beta primer mix was included in a second PCR lasting roughly 6 to 12 cycles. TCRdb redid the calling of the 5' RACE reads with MiXCR, one entry per CDR3 protein. The table shows around 800,000 distinct CDR3 sequences, with less than 70% occurring only once. This clonotype originated in a man aged 80 or over in good health. The sample consisted of blood.

CDR3 sequence reads: CASSRDGTDTQYF. The CDR3 DNA is TGTGCCAGCTCCCGGGACGGCACAGATACGCAGTATTTT. This sequence joins TRBV5-1 and TRBJ2-3, with D possibly being TRBD1 or TRBD2 (5 bases each). This CDR3 spans 13 amino acids. Germline V gene sequence: CDR1 SGHRS, CDR2 YFSETQ.